Following are 12 T cell receptor beta chains from one sample sequenced in a study of T-cell memory formation after mild COVID-19. One entry per CDR3 protein results from TCRdb running MiXCR on the 5' RACE reads. The data show 500,000 to 650,000 distinct CDR3 sequences, roughly 21% seen once. The specimen sequenced was PBMCs or a T cell subset sorted from them (not recorded which). Receptors originate from an adult woman who had mild COVID-19 (a few samples of this study predate the infection). Cell type and time point are not known.

This clonotype was observed at least ten times. The chain uses TRBV3-1 and TRBJ2-1; D is unresolved. This CDR3 comprises 15 residues. V was trimmed by 0 bases and J by 0 bases, leaving 6 bases between them. CDR1 is LGHDT, CDR2 YNNKEL, per germline (reference sequence). CDR3: CASSQEQNSYNEQFF. The CDR3 DNA follows: TGTGCCAGCAGCCAAGAACAAAACTCCTACAATGAGCAGTTCTTC.

V usage is TRBV6-6 and J usage is TRBJ2-7; 9 bases fit TRBD1. In germline, CDR1 is MNHNY, CDR2 SVGAGI (reference sequence). This CDR3 has 16 amino acids. V was clipped by 7 bases and J by 2 bases; unmatched bases: 12. The CDR3 loop reads CASNPPDRTGAYEQYF. The CDR3, as DNA: TGTGCCAGCAACCCACCCGACCGGACAGGGGCCTACGAGCAGTACTTC.

This chain links TRBV12-3 or TRBV12-4 with TRBJ2-3; 8 bases match TRBD2. This CDR3 comprises 15 residues. V lost 7 bases to trimming and J lost 5 bases; unmatched junction nucleotides: 11. The CDR3 region has the DNA TGTGCCAGCACCTACGGGGGGGGGCGTAAAGATACGCAGTATTTT. Residues: CASTYGGGRKDTQYF.

The chain links TRBV4-3 to TRBJ1-2; no clear D. The germline V gene has CDR1 LGHNA and CDR2 YSLEER. With 0 bases removed from V and 3 bases from J, the gap between germline ends came to 5 bases. The CDR3 length is 13 residues. This chain's CDR3 is CASSQDFYYGYTF. In DNA, the CDR3 is TGCGCCAGCAGCCAAGATTTCTACTATGGCTACACCTTC.

This sequence joins TRBV29-1 and TRBJ2-5; the D is unclear. CDR3 length: 11 residues. V lost 8 bases and J 5 bases, leaving 12 bases between the germline ends. The germline gives CDR1 SQVTM, CDR2 ANQGSEA. The CDR3 DNA follows: TGCAGCACCCGCCTGGGGGAGACCCAGTACTTC. This translates into CSTRLGETQYF.

This clonotype has only a few counts. The chain links TRBV27 to TRBJ1-2; tentative D call: TRBD1 (5 bases). The germline gives CDR1 MNHEY, CDR2 SMNVEV (reference sequence). Trimming cost V 1 base and J 7 bases, with 10 bases left between them. The CDR3 is 13 amino acids. Here the CDR3 DNA reads TGTGCCAGCAGTTTATTGGCAGGGCGTGGCTACACCTTC. Protein sequence: CASSLLAGRGYTF.

This clonotype was recorded a few times. The V gene is TRBV12-5, the J gene TRBJ2-5; D might be TRBD1 (6 bases). This CDR3 contains 13 residues. CDR1 is LGHNT and CDR2 is FRNRAP in the germline V gene. V lost 6 bases to trimming and J lost 7 bases, with 15 bases between them. CDR3 sequence reads: CASGPKGGATQYF. The CDR3 region has the DNA TGTGCTAGTGGGCCCAAAGGGGGAGCGACCCAGTACTTC.

This clonotype was found a few times. The J gene is TRBJ2-5, the V gene TRBV12-3 or TRBV12-4; the match to TRBD1 covers 10 bases. J gave up 3 bases and V 6 bases, and 4 bases lay outside the gene matches. The CDR3 spans 14 residues. The CDR3 DNA sequence: TGTGCCAGCAGCCCGGACAGGGGGGAAGAGACCCAGTACTTC. Amino acid sequence: CASSPDRGEETQYF.

This clonotype appeared a few times. The V call is TRBV2, the J call TRBJ1-2, with no clear D. CDR3 length: 12 residues. Germline V gene lookup returns CDR1 SNHLY and CDR2 FYNNEI. Trimming took off 4 bases at V and 7 bases at J, with 10 bases between the two ends. The CDR3 region is CASSGEDGGYTF. The DNA of the CDR3 is TGTGCCAGCAGTGGAGAAGATGGTGGCTACACCTTC.

This clonotype was seen more than once but under ten times. The chain uses TRBV10-3 and TRBJ2-5; tentative D call: TRBD1 (6 bases). The CDR3 is made up of 17 amino acids. The germline V gene encodes CDR1 ENHRY and CDR2 SYGVKD. V was pared by 0 bases and J by 5 bases, with 19 bases between. CDR3 coding DNA: TGTGCCATCAGTGAGTCGAGTCCGAACAGGGTTCAGGAGACCCAGTACTTC. This translates into CAISESSPNRVQETQYF.

V and J are TRBV7-2 and TRBJ2-2; a weak D match, TRBD1 (5 bases). CDR3 size: 14 residues. Between the trimmed V and J ends, which lost 2 bases and 3 bases, there was a span of 7 bases. Germline V gene sequence: CDR1 SGHTA, CDR2 FQGNSA. The CDR3 here is CASSLQGYTGELFF. CDR3 nucleotide sequence: TGTGCCAGCAGCTTACAGGGATACACCGGGGAGCTGTTTTTT.

The chain carries TRBV20-1 and TRBJ1-5, with D maybe TRBD1 (5 bases). V was clipped by 4 bases and J by 4 bases, with 14 bases between them. This CDR3 is 14 amino acids long. Germline V gives CDR1 DFQATT, CDR2 SNEGSKA (reference sequence). CDR3 bases: TGCAGTGCTATAACTTTCGGGGGAAATCAGCCCCAGCATTTT. It yields the protein CSAITFGGNQPQHF.